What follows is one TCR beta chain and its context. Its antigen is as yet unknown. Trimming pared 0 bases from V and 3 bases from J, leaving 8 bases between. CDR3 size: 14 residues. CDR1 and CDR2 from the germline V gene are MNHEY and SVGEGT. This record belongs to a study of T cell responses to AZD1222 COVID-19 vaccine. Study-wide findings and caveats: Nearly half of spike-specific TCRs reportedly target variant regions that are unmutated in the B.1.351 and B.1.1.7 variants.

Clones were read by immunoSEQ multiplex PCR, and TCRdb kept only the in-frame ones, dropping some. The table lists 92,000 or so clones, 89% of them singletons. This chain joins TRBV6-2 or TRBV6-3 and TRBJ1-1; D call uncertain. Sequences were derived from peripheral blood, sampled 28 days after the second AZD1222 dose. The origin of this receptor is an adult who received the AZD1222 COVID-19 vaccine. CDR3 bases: TGTGCCAGCAGTTACTCGACTACCTACACTGAAGCTTTCTTT. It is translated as CASSYSTTYTEAFF.